This TCR beta chain was captured in a study of T cell responses to AZD1222 COVID-19 vaccine listed by TCRdb under 2021. In the study overall: AZD1222 recipients whose second dose came at about 4 weeks and those whose second dose came at about 12 weeks were combined into one group, since spike-specific TCR depth and breadth did not differ between the two schedules. Trial participants were enrolled by age into subgroups of 18-55, 56-69 and 70-plus years, and 148, 28 and 57 TCR-sequenced participants, respectively, were included in these subgroups. A total of around 240 trial participants underwent TCR sequencing, of whom nearly 210 had received two doses of AZD1222 and about 25 had received two doses of the MenACWY control vaccine. What the authors observed across the whole study: After two AZD1222 doses, spike-specific TCR breadth and depth were significantly higher than at day 0 and than in MenACWY recipients. Vaccine-associated CD4 TCRs spanned the whole spike protein, with dominant responses in regions 160-218 and 743-854. No day 14 peak-response samples were available, so repertoires were characterized only after the peak T cell response. The 56-69-year group was small, and its depth increase did not reach significance, likely because of low power. Conclusions about previously exposed vaccinees were limited because only six AZD1222 recipients were SARS-CoV-2 seropositive at baseline. Reportedly, close to half of the unique spike-specific TCRs recognized epitopes lying outside the regions that are mutated in the B.1.351 and B.1.1.7 variants. Most participants were white British and females outnumbered males, and the authors suggested that clonal diversity may have been underestimated.

Comment on this clone: Its antigen has not been determined. No quality values exist for individual bases; no much larger clone is one base distant.

The CDR3 regions of human TCRbeta chains were analyzed by immunosequencing. In the original analysis: TCRs in the repertoires were matched against a reference library of SARS-CoV-2-specific TCRs that had been generated with the MIRA antigen-specificity platform. Breadth was defined as the fraction of unique TCRs that were SARS-CoV-2-associated, and depth was defined as the fraction of total T cells that were SARS-CoV-2-associated. Using the MIRA data, every spike-specific TCR was mapped to the spike region that the TCR reacted to and assigned to either a CD4 or a CD8 class. Log10-transformed breadth and depth values were compared by one-way ANOVA with Sidak's multiple comparisons tests. TCRdb carries this immuneACCESS record with in-frame sequences only. Its versions omit some clonotypes, under half of them owing to an unresolved V gene in the studies checked, with the rest unexplained. The D gene and trimming were derived from the DNA, and the V and J assignments and clone size from that table. The sample records about 130,000 clones, over 85% of which are singletons. 1.9% of the sample is in the top ten clones.

Reading the label with the study, this specimen's time point is: baseline before first vaccination. Samples from vaccinated people were obtained from the UK trials COV001 and COV002, which included a single-blind randomized controlled phase 2/3 trial of AZD1222 (ChAdOx1 nCoV-19) in healthy adults. For TCRbeta chain sequencing, PBMC samples were collected from trial participants at day 0 and at day 28 after the second dose. This clonotype originated in an adult in good health. The sample here was peripheral blood, taken on day 0 of AZD1222 vaccination.

This receptor has the CDR3 CASSRDRGPGTSAFF. The base sequence is TGTGCCAGCAGCCGGGACAGGGGGCCGGGGACTTCAGCTTTCTTT. The sequence is built from TRBV7-2 and TRBJ1-1, with 12 junctional bases fitting TRBD1. Germline trimming amounts to 5 bases on V and 10 bases on J, with 11 as the count of junction bases outside the gene matches. The germline V gene gives CDR1 as SGHTA and CDR2 as FQGNSA. The CDR3 starts with the cysteine, ends with the phenylalanine, and has 15 residues. Of all the DNA, just the CDR3 is kept, 45 bases in frame from base 1.